This T cell receptor beta chain was observed in a study of CD8+CD57+ T cells in acquired aplastic anemia. For the study at large: Healthy donor CD4+ cell samples had a mean of roughly 10 million reads.

This clonotype was seen many times. Its antigen is unidentified. The template for TCR beta VDJ and CDR3 sequence profiling was genomic DNA. TCRdb re-called the reads through MiXCR, storing one row per CDR3 protein. The sample contains around 130,000 distinct CDR3 sequences, more than 40% of which appear only once. The CDR3 is made up of 13 amino acids. Trimming cost V 10 bases and J 1 base, with 12 bases left between them. Germline lookup yields CDR1 SGHTA and CDR2 FQGNSA. Study-wide findings and caveats: Between patients and controls, CD8+ Simpson's diversity did not vary significantly.

Sequenced material: sorted CD4+, CD8+, or CD8+CD57+ T cells (not recorded which) from PBMCs. The sequence derives from a human donor in good health, serving as a control. The chain has TRBV7-2 and TRBJ2-3; D may be TRBD1 (5 bases). CDR3 sequence: CATGHWGTDTQYF. CDR3 DNA: TGTGCCACAGGACACTGGGGCACAGATACGCAGTATTTT.